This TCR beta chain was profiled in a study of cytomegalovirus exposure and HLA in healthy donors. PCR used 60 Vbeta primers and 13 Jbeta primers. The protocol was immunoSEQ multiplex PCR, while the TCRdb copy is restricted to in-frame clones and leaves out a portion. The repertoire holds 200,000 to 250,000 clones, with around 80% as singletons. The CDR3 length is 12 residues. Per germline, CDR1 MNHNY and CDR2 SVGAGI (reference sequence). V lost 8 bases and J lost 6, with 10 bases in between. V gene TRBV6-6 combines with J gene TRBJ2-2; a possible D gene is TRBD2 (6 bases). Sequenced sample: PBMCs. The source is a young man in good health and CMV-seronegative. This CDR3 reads CASGRESGELFF. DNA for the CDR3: TGTGCCAGCGGACGGGAGTCCGGGGAGCTGTTTTTT.